This T cell receptor (beta chain) was profiled in a study of cytomegalovirus exposure and HLA in healthy donors. General observations from the study: Overall, approximately 150 TCR beta chains were annotated as cytomegalovirus-associated.

As for this clone: Its antigen is still unknown.

Here immunoSEQ multiplex PCR was the method, and the copy in TCRdb shows in-frame clones only, minus some. Counted here are roughly 230,000 clones, 90% occurring once; the ten biggest clones make up just over 3%. Germline V gives CDR1 SGHAT, CDR2 FQNNGV. The length of the CDR3 is 14 residues. Trimming took 3 bases from V and 6 from J, leaving 11 bases between them. V is TRBV11-2 and J is TRBJ1-4; tentatively, D is TRBD1 (6 bases). The clonotype originates from a woman aged 25 to 39 in good health and CMV-seronegative. Sequencing input: PBMCs. CDR3 loop: CASSFQQGDEKLFF. CDR3 sequence (DNA): TGTGCCAGCAGCTTCCAACAGGGAGATGAAAAACTGTTTTTT.